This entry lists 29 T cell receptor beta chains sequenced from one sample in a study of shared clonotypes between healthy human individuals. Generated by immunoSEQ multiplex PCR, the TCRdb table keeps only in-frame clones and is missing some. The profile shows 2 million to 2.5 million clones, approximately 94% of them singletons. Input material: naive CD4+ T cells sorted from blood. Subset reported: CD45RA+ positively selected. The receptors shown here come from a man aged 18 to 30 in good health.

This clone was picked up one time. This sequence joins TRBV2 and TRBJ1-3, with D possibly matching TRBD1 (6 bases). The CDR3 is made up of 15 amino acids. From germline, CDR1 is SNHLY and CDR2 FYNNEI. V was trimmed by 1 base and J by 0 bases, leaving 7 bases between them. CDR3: CASSEDRVSGNTIYF. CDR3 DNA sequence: TGTGCCAGCAGTGAAGACAGGGTCTCTGGAAACACCATATATTTT. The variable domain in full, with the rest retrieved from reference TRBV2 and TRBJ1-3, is EPEVTQTPSHQVTQMGQEVILRCVPISNHLYFYWYRQILGQKVEFLVSFYNNEISEKSEIFDDQFSVERPDGSNFTLKIRSTKLEDSAMYFCASSEDRVSGNTIYFGEGSWLTVV.

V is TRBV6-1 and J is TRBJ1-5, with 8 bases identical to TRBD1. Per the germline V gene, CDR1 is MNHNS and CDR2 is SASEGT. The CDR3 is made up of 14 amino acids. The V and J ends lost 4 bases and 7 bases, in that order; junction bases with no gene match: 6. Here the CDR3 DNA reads TGTGCCAGCAGTGTGACAGGGGAGAGACAGCCCCAGCATTTT. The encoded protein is CASSVTGERQPQHF.

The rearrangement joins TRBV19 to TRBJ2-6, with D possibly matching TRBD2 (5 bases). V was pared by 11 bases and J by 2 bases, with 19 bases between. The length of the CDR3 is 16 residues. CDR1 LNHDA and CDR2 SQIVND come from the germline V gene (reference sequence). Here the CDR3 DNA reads TGTGCCTCTAACCGGGAACTAAGCACTGGGGCCAACGTCCTGACTTTC. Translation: CASNRELSTGANVLTF.

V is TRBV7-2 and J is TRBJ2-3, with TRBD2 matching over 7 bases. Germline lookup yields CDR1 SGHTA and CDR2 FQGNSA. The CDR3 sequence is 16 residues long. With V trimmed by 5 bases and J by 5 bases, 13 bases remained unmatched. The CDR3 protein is CASSRLGGSTKDTQYF. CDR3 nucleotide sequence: TGTGCCAGCAGCCGTCTAGGCGGGAGTACGAAAGATACGCAGTATTTT.

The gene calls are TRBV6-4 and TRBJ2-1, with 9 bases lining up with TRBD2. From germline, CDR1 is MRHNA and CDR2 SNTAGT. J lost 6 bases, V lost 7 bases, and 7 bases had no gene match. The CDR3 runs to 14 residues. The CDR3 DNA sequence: TGTGCCAGCAACCCGACTAGCGGTGGCAATGAGCAGTTCTTC. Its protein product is CASNPTSGGNEQFF.

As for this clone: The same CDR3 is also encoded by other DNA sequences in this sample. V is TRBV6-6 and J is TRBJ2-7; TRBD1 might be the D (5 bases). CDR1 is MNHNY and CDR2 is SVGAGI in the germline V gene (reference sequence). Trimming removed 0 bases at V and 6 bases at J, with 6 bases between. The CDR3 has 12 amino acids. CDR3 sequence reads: CASSYSRVEQYF. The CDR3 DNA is TGTGCCAGCAGTTACTCCAGGGTCGAGCAGTACTTC.

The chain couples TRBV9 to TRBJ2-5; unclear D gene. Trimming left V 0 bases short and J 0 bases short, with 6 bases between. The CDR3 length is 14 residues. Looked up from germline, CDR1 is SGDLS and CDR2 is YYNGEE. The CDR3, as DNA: TGTGCCAGCAGCGTAGGGCCTAACCAAGAGACCCAGTACTTC. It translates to CASSVGPNQETQYF.

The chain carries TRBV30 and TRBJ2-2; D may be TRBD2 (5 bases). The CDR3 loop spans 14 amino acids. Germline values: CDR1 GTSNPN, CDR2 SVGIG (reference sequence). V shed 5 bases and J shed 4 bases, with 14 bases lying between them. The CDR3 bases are TGTGCCTGGGGGCTAGGAGGTAGCACCGGGGAGCTGTTTTTT. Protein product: CAWGLGGSTGELFF.

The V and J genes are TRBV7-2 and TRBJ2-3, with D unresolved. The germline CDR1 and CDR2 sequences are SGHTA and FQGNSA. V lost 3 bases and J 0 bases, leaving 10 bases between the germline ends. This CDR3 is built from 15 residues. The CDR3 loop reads CASSFVFSSTDTQYF. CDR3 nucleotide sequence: TGTGCCAGCAGCTTTGTGTTCTCTAGCACAGATACGCAGTATTTT.

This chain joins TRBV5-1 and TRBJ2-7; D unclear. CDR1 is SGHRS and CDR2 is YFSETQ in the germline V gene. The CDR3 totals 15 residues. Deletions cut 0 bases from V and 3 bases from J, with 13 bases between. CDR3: CASSLEQAGFYEQYF. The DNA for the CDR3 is TGCGCCAGCAGCTTGGAGCAGGCCGGATTCTACGAGCAGTACTTC.

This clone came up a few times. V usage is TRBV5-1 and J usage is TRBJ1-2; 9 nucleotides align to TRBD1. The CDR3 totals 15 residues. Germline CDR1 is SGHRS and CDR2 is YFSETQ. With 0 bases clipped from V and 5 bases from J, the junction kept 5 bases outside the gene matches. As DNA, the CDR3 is TGCGCCAGCAGCTTGGAACCTGGGACAGGGTATGGCTACACCTTC. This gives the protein CASSLEPGTGYGYTF.

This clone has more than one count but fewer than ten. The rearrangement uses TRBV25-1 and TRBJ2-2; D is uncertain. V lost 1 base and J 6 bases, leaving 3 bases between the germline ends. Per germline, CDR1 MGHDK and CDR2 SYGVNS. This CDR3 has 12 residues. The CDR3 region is CASSEFAGELFF. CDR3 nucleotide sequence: TGTGCCAGCAGTGAATTCGCCGGGGAGCTGTTTTTT.

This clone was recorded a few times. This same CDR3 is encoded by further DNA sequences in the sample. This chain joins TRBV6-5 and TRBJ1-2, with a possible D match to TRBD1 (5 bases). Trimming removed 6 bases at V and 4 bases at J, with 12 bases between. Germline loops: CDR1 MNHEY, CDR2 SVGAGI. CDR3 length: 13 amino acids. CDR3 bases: TGTGCCAGCAGCCCCCCAGGGCTCTATGGCTACACCTTC. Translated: CASSPPGLYGYTF.

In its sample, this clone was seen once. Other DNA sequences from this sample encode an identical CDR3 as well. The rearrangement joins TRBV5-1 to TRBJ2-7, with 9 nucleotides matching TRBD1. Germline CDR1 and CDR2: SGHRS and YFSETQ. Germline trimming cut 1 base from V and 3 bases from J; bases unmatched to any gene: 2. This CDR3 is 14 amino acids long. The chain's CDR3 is CASSLLTGGYEQYF. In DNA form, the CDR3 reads TGCGCCAGCAGCTTGCTGACAGGGGGCTACGAGCAGTACTTC. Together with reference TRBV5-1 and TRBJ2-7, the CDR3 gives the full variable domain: KAGVTQTPRYLIKTRGQQVTLSCSPISGHRSVSWYQQTPGQGLQFLFEYFSETQRNKGNFPGRFSGRQFSNSRSEMNVSTLELGDSALYLCASSLLTGGYEQYFGPGTRLTVT.

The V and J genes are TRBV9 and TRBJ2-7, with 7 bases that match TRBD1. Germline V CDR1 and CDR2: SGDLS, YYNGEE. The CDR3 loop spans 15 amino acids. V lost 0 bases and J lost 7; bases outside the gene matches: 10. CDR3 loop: CASSVGGRGRDEQYF. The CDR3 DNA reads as TGTGCCAGCAGCGTAGGAGGTAGGGGGCGAGATGAGCAGTACTTC.

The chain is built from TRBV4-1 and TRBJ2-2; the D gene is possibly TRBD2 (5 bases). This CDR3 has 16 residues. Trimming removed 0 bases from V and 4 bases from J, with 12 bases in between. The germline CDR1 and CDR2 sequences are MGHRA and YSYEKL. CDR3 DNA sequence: TGCGCCAGCAGCCAAGATACCCAAGCGGCCACCGGGGAGCTGTTTTTT. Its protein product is CASSQDTQAATGELFF.

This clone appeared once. The CDR3 DNA follows: TGCGCCAGCAGCTTGGGGGACACTTCATACACCGGGGAGCTGTTTTTT. It yields the protein CASSLGDTSYTGELFF. The genes are TRBV5-1 and TRBJ2-2; D perhaps matches TRBD1 (6 bases). Germline CDR1 and CDR2: SGHRS and YFSETQ. Trimming removed 0 bases at V and 3 bases at J, with 12 bases between. The CDR3 runs 16 residues.

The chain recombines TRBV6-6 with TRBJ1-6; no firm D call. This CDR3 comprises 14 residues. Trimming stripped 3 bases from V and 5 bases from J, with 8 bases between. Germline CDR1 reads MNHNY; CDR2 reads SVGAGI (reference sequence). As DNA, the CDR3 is TGTGCCAGCAGTTATACCATGAATAATTCACCCCTCCACTTT. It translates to CASSYTMNNSPLHF.

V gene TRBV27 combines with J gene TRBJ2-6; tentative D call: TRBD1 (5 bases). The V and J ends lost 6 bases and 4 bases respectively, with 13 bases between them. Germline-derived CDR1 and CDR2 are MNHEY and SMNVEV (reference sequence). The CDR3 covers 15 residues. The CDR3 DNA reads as TGTGCCAGCAGGGGGCTCTCTACCGGGGCCAACGTCCTGACTTTC. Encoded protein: CASRGLSTGANVLTF.

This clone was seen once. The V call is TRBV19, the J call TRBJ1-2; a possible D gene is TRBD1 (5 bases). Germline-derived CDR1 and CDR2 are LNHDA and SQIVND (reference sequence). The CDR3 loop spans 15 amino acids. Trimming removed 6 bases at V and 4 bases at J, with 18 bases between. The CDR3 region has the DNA TGTGCCAGTAGCAGTGCTTCGACGGGGACCTATGGCTACACCTTC. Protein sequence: CASSSASTGTYGYTF.

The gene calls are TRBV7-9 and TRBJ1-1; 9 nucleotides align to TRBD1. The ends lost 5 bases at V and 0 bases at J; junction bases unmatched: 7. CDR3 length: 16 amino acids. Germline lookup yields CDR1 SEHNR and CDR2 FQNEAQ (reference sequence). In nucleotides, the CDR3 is TGTGCCAGCAGCAAAATACAGGGGGCTATGAACACTGAAGCTTTCTTT. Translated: CASSKIQGAMNTEAFF. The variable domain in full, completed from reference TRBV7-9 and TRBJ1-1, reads DTGVSQNPRHKITKRGQNVTFRCDPISEHNRLYWYRQTLGQGPEFLTYFQNEAQLEKSRLLSDRFSAERPKGSFSTLEIQRTEQGDSAMYLCASSKIQGAMNTEAFFGQGTRLTVV.

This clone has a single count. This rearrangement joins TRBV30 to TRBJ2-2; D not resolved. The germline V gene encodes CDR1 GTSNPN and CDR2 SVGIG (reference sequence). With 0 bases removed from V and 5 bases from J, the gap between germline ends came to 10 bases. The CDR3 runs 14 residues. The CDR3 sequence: CAWSVLSGTGELFF. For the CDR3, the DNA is TGTGCCTGGAGTGTTTTGTCTGGAACCGGGGAGCTGTTTTTT.

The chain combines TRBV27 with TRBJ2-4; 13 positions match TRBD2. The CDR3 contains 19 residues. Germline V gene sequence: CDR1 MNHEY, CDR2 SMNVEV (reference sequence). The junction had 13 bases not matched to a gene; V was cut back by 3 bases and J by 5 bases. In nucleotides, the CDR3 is TGTGCCAGCAGTTTTACATTACTAGCGGGGGGGCTATGGGAAAACATTCAGTACTTC. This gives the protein CASSFTLLAGGLWENIQYF.

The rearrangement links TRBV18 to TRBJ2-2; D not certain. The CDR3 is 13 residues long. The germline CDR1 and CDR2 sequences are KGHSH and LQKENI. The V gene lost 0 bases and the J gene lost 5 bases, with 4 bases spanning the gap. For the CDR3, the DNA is TGTGCCAGCTCACCACCCATGACCGGGGAGCTGTTTTTT. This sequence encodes CASSPPMTGELFF. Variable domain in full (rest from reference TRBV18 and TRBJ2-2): NAGVMQNPRHLVRRRGQEARLRCSPMKGHSHVYWYRQLPEEGLKFMVYLQKENIIDESGMPKERFSAEFPKEGPSILRIQQVVRGDSAAYFCASSPPMTGELFFGEGSRLTVL.

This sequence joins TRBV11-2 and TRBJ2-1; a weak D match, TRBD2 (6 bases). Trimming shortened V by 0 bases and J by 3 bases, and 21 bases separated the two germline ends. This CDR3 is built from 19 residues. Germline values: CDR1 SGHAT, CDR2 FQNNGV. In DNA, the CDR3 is TGTGCCAGCAGCTTAGATGTCCACCGGGACTCTCTCCGCTACAATGAGCAGTTCTTC. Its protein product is CASSLDVHRDSLRYNEQFF.

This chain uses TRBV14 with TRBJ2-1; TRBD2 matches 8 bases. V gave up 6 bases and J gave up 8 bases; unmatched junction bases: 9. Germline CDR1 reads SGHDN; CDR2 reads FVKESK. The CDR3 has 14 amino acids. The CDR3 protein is CASSAGLAGHEQFF. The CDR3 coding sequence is TGTGCCAGCAGTGCCGGACTAGCAGGGCATGAGCAGTTCTTC.

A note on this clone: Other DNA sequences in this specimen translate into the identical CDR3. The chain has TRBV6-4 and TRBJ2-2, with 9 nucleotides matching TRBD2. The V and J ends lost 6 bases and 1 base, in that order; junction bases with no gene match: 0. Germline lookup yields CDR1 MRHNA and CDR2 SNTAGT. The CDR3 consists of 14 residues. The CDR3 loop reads CASRTSGNTGELFF. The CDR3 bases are TGTGCCAGCAGGACTAGCGGGAACACCGGGGAGCTGTTTTTT.

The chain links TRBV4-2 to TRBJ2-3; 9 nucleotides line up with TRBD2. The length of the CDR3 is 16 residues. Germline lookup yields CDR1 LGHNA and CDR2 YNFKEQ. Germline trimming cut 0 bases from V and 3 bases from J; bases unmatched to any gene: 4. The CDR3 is CASSQDIAGVTDTQYF. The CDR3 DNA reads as TGTGCCAGCAGCCAAGATATAGCGGGGGTAACAGATACGCAGTATTTT.

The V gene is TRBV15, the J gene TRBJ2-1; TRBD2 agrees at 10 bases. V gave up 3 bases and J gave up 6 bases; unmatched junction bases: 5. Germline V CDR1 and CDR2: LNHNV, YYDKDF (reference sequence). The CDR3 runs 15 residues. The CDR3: CATSSRGLAVNEQFF. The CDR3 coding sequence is TGTGCCACCAGCAGCCGAGGACTAGCGGTCAATGAGCAGTTCTTC.